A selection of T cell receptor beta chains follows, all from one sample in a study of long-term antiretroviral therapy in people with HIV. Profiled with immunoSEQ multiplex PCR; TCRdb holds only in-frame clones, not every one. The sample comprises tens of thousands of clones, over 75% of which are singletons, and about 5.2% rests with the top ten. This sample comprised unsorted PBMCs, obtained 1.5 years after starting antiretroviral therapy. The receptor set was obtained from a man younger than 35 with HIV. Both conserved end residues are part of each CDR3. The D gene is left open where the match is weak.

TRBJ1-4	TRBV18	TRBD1	CASSPNQGAGEKLFF	TGTGCCAGCTCACCAAACCAGGGGGCAGGTGAAAAACTGTTTTTT
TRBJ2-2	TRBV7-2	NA	CASSLATQTGELFF	TGTGCCAGCAGCTTAGCGACCCAGACCGGGGAGCTGTTTTTT
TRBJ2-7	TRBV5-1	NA	CASSLEWASDEQYF	TGCGCCAGCAGCTTGGAGTGGGCTAGCGACGAGCAGTACTTC
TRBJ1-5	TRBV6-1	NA	CATRIGGRSQPQHF	TGTGCCACCAGAATAGGGGGGCGCAGCCAGCCCCAGCATTTT
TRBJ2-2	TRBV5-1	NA	CASSGPSRNTGELFF	TGCGCCAGCAGCGGCCCTAGCAGGAACACCGGGGAGCTGTTTTTT
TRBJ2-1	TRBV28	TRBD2	CASSLFGGVSFF	TGTGCCAGCAGTTTATTCGGGGGGGTTTCGTTCTTC
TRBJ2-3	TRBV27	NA	CASSLGDPTDTQYF	TGTGCCAGCAGTTTAGGAGATCCCACAGATACGCAGTATTTT
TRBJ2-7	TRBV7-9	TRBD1	CASSSTQGADYEQYF	TGTGCCAGCAGCTCCACGCAGGGGGCGGACTACGAGCAGTACTTC
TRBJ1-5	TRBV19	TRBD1	CATSGQGDQPQHF	TGTGCCACCTCGGGACAGGGGGATCAGCCCCAGCATTTT
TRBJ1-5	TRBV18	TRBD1	CASSNRGLYQPQHF	TGTGCCAGCTCAAACAGGGGGCTTTATCAGCCCCAGCATTTT
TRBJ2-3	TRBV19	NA	CASRPQGRTDTQYF	TGTGCCAGTAGGCCGCAGGGACGCACAGATACGCAGTATTTT